The 7 T cell receptor beta chains reported below all come from one sample, sequenced in a study of early T cells in non-severe SARS-CoV-2 infection. TCRdb redid the calling of the 5' RACE reads with MiXCR, one entry per CDR3 protein. In the table there are around 75,000 distinct CDR3 sequences, 9.5% of which are singletons. The material sequenced was whole blood. These receptors were obtained from an adult who was a healthcare worker with PCR-confirmed SARS-CoV-2 infection or an uninfected control (not recorded which).

The chain uses TRBV12-3 or TRBV12-4 and TRBJ2-7, with D unclear. The CDR3 is 16 residues long. The V end lost 5 bases, the J end lost 0 bases, and 17 bases lay between the germline ends. The DNA of the CDR3 is TGTGCCAGCAGTCCGAGTCCAGGTTTCACCTCCTACGAGCAGTACTTC. Translation gives CASSPSPGFTSYEQYF.

The V gene is TRBV5-6, the J gene TRBJ2-3; D is undetermined. Looked up from germline, CDR1 is SGHDT and CDR2 is YYEEEE. Trimming left V 3 bases short and J 1 base short, with 15 bases between. The CDR3 length is 16 residues. This CDR3 reads CASSSYDAPRTDTQYF. DNA of the CDR3: TGTGCCAGCAGCTCCTATGATGCCCCTCGCACAGATACGCAGTATTTT. The complete variable domain, with remaining parts taken from reference TRBV5-6 and TRBJ2-3, reads DAGVTQSPTHLIKTRGQQVTLRCSPKSGHDTVSWYQQALGQGPQFIFQYYEEEERQRGNFPDRFSGHQFPNYSSELNVNALLLGDSALYLCASSSYDAPRTDTQYFGPGTRLTVL.

The rearrangement links TRBV6-1 to TRBJ1-5; possible D gene TRBD1, 5 bases. The germline CDR1 and CDR2 sequences are MNHNS and SASEGT. The CDR3 runs 15 residues. V lost 2 bases and J 4 bases, leaving 12 bases between the germline ends. The CDR3 region has the DNA TGTGCCAGCAGTGAAATCAGGGTACGAAATCAGCCCCAGCATTTT. Translation gives CASSEIRVRNQPQHF.

This clonotype was found many times. V usage is TRBV28 and J usage is TRBJ2-4; D is ambiguous. The germline V gene has CDR1 MDHEN and CDR2 SYDVKM. Trimming stripped 4 bases from V and 0 bases from J, with 7 bases between. CDR3 length: 14 amino acids. Written as DNA, the CDR3 is TGTGCCAGCAGTTCCATAATAGCCAAAAACATTCAGTACTTC. It encodes CASSSIIAKNIQYF.

This clonotype was seen repeatedly, ten times or more. The chain employs TRBV2 and TRBJ2-2; the D gene is possibly TRBD2 (6 bases). The CDR3 has 15 residues. V was clipped by 3 bases and J by 4 bases, with 12 bases between them. The germline V gene encodes CDR1 SNHLY and CDR2 FYNNEI. The CDR3 coding sequence is TGTGCCAGCAGTGATGACGGGAGCATCACCGGGGAGCTGTTTTTT. Amino acid sequence: CASSDDGSITGELFF.

V usage is TRBV2 and J usage is TRBJ1-1; 9 bases agree with TRBD1. Germline loops: CDR1 SNHLY, CDR2 FYNNEI. V shed 3 bases and J 3 bases; nucleotides not matched to a gene: 2. This CDR3 has 14 residues. The CDR3, as DNA: TGTGCCAGCAGTGAGAGGACAGGGGACACTGAAGCTTTCTTT. The encoded protein is CASSERTGDTEAFF.

This clonotype was recorded a few times. The V call is TRBV5-4, the J call TRBJ1-4; D might be TRBD1 (6 bases). This CDR3 has 15 amino acids. Germline lookup yields CDR1 SGHNT and CDR2 YYREEE (reference sequence). Trimming took 3 bases from V and 1 from J, leaving 10 bases between them. DNA of the CDR3: TGTGCCAGCAGCTCCCAGACAGGAACTAATGAAAAACTGTTTTTT. Encoded protein: CASSSQTGTNEKLFF.